The next 8 T cell receptor beta chains were all read from a single sample in a study of CD4 T cells in relation to SARS-CoV-2 and coronaviruses. Using immunoSEQ multiplex PCR, the repertoire was profiled, and TCRdb retains in-frame clones only, with some absent. The table has around 37,000 clones, approximately 83% seen once; the top ten hold over 3%. What was sequenced was memory CD4+ T cells from PBMCs. The receptors were sampled from an adult with COVID-19.

This sequence joins TRBV19 and TRBJ1-2; 7 nucleotides match TRBD1. V shed 3 bases and J 2 bases; nucleotides not matched to a gene: 3. CDR3 length: 14 residues. CDR1 is LNHDA, CDR2 SQIVND, per germline (reference sequence). The CDR3 protein is CASSILTGNYGYTF. The CDR3 DNA sequence: TGTGCCAGTAGTATCCTGACAGGGAACTATGGCTACACCTTC. The full variable domain, rest sourced from reference TRBV19 and TRBJ1-2, is DGGITQSPKYLFRKEGQNVTLSCEQNLNHDAMYWYRQDPGQGLRLIYYSQIVNDFQKGDIAEGYSVSREKKESFPLTVTSAQKNPTAFYLCASSILTGNYGYTFGSGTRLTVV.

The chain combines TRBV5-4 with TRBJ2-1; possibly TRBD2 for D (5 bases). The CDR3 is made up of 16 amino acids. Germline V CDR1 and CDR2: SGHNT, YYREEE (reference sequence). Trimming took off 1 base at V and 8 bases at J, with 19 bases between the two ends. The CDR3 sequence: CASSLWPGTFADEQFF. CDR3 nucleotides: TGTGCCAGCAGCTTGTGGCCGGGAACATTCGCCGATGAGCAGTTCTTC.

The chain links TRBV6-1 to TRBJ1-5; 7 bases agree with TRBD1. CDR1 and CDR2 from the germline V gene are MNHNS and SASEGT. This CDR3 is 19 amino acids long. V was pared by 4 bases and J by 2 bases, with 17 bases of the junction left unmatched. CDR3: CASSGRWQGGGGGNQPQHF. In DNA form, the CDR3 reads TGTGCCAGCAGTGGCCGTTGGCAGGGGGGCGGTGGAGGCAATCAGCCCCAGCATTTT.

This rearrangement joins TRBV27 to TRBJ1-6, with 7 bases lining up with TRBD1. Trimming removed 5 bases from V and 5 bases from J; junction bases left unmatched: 6. The germline gives CDR1 MNHEY, CDR2 SMNVEV (reference sequence). The CDR3 has 15 residues. DNA for the CDR3: TGTGCCAGCAGTCTCCGGGACAGTGATAATTCACCCCTCCACTTT. It yields the protein CASSLRDSDNSPLHF.

V gene TRBV5-1 combines with J gene TRBJ2-3; TRBD2 aligns across 12 bases. The CDR3 sequence is 16 residues long. The J segment lost 0 bases and the V segment lost 7 bases, leaving 6 bases of the junction unmatched. The germline V gene encodes CDR1 SGHRS and CDR2 YFSETQ. The CDR3 DNA sequence: TGCGCCAGCGGCCTAGCGGGAGGGCCCAGCACAGATACGCAGTATTTT. Translating it yields CASGLAGGPSTDTQYF.

V usage is TRBV24-1 and J usage is TRBJ2-5; 10 nucleotides agree with TRBD1. The ends lost 4 bases at V and 0 bases at J; junction bases unmatched: 7. Germline V gene lookup returns CDR1 KGHDR and CDR2 SFDVKD. The CDR3 is made up of 17 amino acids. In nucleotides, the CDR3 is TGTGCCACCAGTGAGACCCCGGGACAGGGGTACCAAGAGACCCAGTACTTC. Translation: CATSETPGQGYQETQYF.

V and J are TRBV5-1 and TRBJ2-5; D remains ambiguous. The germline gives CDR1 SGHRS, CDR2 YFSETQ. Trimming removed 1 base from V and 5 bases from J, with 6 bases in between. This CDR3 region has 12 residues. Here the CDR3 reads CASSLSVETQYF. In nucleotides, the CDR3 is TGCGCCAGCAGCTTGTCCGTCGAGACCCAGTACTTC.

This chain uses TRBV6-5 with TRBJ1-1; D gene unclear. The germline V gene encodes CDR1 MNHEY and CDR2 SVGAGI. CDR3 size: 16 residues. V was clipped by 2 bases and J by 1 base, with 14 bases between them. The CDR3 protein is CASSYGFGERNTEAFF. The CDR3 nucleotides are TGTGCCAGCAGTTACGGTTTCGGGGAGAGGAACACTGAAGCTTTCTTT.